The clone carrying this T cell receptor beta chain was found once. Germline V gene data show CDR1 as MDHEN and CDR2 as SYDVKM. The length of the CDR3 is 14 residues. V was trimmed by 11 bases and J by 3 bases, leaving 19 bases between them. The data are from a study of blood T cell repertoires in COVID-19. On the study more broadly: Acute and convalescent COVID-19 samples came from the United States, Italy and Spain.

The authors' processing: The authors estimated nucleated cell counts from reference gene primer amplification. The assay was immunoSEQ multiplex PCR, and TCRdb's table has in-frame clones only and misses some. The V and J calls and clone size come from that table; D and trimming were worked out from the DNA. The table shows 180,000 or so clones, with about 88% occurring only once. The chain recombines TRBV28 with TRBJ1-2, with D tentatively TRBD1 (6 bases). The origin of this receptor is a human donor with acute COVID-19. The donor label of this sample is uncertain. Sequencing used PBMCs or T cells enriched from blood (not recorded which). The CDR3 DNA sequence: TGTGCCCTATCCGCGGGGGCACTGGACTATGGCTACACCTTC. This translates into CALSAGALDYGYTF.